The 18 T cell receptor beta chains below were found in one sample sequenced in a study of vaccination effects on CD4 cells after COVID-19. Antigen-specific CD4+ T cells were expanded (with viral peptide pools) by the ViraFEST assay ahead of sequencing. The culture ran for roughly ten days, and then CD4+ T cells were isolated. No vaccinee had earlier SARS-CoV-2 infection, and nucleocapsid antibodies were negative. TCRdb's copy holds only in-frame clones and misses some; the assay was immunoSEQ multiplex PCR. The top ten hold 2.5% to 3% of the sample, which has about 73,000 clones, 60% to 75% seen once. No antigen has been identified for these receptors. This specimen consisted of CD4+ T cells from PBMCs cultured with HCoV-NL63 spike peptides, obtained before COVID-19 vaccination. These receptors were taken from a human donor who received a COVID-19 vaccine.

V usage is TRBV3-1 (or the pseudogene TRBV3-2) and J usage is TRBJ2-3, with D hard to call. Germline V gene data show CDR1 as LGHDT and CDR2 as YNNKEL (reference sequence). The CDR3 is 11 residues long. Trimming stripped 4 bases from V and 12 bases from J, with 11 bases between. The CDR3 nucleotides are TGTGCCAGCAGCCTTGATCGCAACCAGTATTTT. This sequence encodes CASSLDRNQYF.

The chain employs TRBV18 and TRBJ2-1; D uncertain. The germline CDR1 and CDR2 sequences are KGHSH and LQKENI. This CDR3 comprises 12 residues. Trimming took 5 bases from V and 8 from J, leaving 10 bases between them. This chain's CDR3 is CASSSATDEQFF. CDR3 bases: TGTGCCAGCTCATCGGCTACCGATGAGCAGTTCTTC.

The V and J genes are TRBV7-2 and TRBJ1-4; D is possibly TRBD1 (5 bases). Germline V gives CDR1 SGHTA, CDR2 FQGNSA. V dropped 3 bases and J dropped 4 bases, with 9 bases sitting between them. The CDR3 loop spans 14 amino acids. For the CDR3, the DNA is TGTGCCAGCAGCTTCGGGGGATTTAATGAAAAACTGTTTTTT. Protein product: CASSFGGFNEKLFF.

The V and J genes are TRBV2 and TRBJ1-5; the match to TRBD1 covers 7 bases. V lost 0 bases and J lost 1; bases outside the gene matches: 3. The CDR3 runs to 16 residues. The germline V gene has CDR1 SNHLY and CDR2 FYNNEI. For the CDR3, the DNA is TGTGCCAGCAGTGAAGCGCCGGGACAGAGCAATCAGCCCCAGCATTTT. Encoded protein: CASSEAPGQSNQPQHF. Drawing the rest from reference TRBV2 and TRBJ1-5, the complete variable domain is EPEVTQTPSHQVTQMGQEVILRCVPISNHLYFYWYRQILGQKVEFLVSFYNNEISEKSEIFDDQFSVERPDGSNFTLKIRSTKLEDSAMYFCASSEAPGQSNQPQHFGDGTRLSIL.

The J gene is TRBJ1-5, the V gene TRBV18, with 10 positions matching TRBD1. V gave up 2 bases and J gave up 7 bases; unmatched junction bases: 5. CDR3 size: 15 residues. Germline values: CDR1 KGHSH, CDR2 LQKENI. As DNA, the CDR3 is TGTGCCAGCTCACCAGGGACAGGGGTCGAGCAGCCCCAGCATTTT. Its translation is CASSPGTGVEQPQHF.

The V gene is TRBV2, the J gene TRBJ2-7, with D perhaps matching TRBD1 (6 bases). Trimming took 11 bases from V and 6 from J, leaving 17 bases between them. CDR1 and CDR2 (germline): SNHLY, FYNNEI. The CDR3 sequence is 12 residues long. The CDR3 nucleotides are TGTGCCGTCCTAGTATGGGGGCGCGAGCAGTACGTC. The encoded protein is CAVLVWGREQYV.

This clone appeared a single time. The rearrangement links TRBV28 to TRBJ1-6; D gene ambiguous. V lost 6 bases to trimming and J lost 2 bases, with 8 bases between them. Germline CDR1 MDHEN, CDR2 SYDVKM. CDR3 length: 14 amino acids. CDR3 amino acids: CASRDQAYNSPLHF. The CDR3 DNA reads TGTGCCAGCAGAGACCAGGCCTATAATTCACCCCTCCACTTT.

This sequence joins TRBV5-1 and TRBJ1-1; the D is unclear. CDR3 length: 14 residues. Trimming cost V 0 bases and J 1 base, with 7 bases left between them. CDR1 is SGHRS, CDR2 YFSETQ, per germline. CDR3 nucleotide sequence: TGCGCCAGCAGCTTGGGTGCGGCGAACACTGAAGCTTTCTTT. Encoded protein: CASSLGAANTEAFF.

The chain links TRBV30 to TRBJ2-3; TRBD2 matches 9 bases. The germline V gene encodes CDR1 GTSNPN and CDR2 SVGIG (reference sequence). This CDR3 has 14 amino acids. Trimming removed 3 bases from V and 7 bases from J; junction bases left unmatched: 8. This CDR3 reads CAWRGLARGNTQYF. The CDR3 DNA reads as TGTGCCTGGAGGGGACTAGCAAGAGGGAATACGCAGTATTTT.

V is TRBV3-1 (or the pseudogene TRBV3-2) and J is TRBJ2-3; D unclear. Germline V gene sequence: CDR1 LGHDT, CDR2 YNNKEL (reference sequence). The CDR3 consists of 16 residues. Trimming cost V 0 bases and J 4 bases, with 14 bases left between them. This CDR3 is CASSQEGKRLSDTQYF. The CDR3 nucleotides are TGTGCCAGCAGCCAAGAGGGAAAGAGGTTGTCAGATACGCAGTATTTT.

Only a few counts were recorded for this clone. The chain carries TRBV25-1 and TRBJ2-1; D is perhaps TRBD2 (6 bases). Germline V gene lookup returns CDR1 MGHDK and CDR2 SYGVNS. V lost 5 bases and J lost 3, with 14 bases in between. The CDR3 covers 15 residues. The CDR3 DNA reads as TGTGCCAGCAGTCATACCGGGGGATTCTACAATGAGCAGTTCTTC. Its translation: CASSHTGGFYNEQFF.

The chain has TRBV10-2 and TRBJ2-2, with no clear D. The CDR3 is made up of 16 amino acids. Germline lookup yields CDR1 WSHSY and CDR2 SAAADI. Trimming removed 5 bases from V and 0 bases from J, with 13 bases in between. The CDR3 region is CASSPHAAANTGELFF. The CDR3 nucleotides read TGCGCCAGCAGTCCCCATGCGGCAGCGAACACCGGGGAGCTGTTTTTT.

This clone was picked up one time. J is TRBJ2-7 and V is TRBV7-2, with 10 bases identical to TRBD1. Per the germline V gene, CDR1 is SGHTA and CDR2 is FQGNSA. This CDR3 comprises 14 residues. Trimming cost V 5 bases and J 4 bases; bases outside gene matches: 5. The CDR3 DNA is TGTGCCAGCAGCAAGGACAGGGGGGTGTACGAGCAGTACGTC. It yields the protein CASSKDRGVYEQYV.

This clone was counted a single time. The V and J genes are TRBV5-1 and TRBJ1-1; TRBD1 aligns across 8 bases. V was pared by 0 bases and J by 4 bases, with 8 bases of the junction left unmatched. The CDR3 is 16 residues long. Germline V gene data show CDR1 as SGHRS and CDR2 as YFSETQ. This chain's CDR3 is CASSLASTGVGTEAFF. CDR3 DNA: TGCGCCAGCAGCTTGGCCTCGACAGGGGTGGGCACTGAAGCTTTCTTT.

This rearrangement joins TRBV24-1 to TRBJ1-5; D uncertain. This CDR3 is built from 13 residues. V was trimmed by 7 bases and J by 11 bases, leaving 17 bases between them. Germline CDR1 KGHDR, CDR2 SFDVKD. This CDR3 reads CATSTPDGLSQHF. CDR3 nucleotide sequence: TGTGCCACCAGCACCCCGGACGGTCTTTCCCAGCATTTT.

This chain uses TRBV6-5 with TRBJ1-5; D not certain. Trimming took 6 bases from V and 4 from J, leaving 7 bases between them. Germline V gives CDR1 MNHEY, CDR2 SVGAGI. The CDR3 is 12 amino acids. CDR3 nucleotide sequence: TGTGCCAGCAGACGCGAGAATCAGCCCCAGCATTTT. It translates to CASRRENQPQHF.

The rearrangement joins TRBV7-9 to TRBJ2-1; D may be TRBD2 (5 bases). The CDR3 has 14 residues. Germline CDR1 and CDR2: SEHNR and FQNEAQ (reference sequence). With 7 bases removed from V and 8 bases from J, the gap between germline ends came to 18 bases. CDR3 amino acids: CASKTRGPLHEQFF. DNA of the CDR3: TGTGCCAGCAAGACGAGAGGGCCCCTCCATGAGCAGTTCTTC.

CDR3 nucleotide sequence: TGTGCCAGCAGCTTGGAAGGCCTTAACTACGAGCAGTACGTC. Its translation is CASSLEGLNYEQYV. This chain links TRBV5-5 with TRBJ2-7, with no clear D. V lost 0 bases, J lost 3 bases, and 10 bases lay in between. This CDR3 has 14 amino acids. Germline V gene sequence: CDR1 SGHKS, CDR2 YYEKEE (reference sequence).